This is a list of T cell receptor beta chains from one sample in a study of T cell repertoires in cytomegalovirus infection. TCRdb re-called the reads through MiXCR, storing one row per CDR3 protein. The data hold roughly 160,000 distinct CDR3 sequences, with about 20% observed a single time. Their antigens are not known. The sample in question was CD8+ T cells from cultured PBMCs, obtained from culture after CMV antigen stimulation. These receptor sequences come from a human donor in good health (CMV status not recorded). Some clones in this sample may be carry-over from other donors' samples. Each CDR3 is given with its conserved first and last residue. Fields, in order: J gene, D gene, V gene, clone size, CDR3 protein, CDR3 DNA. A D gene is named only where the DNA matches it firmly. Clone size appears in some rows only: once, few, many, or a class for an expanded clone.

>TRBJ1-4|.|TRBV12-3/TRBV12-4|.
CASSSDNEPPEKLFF
TGTGCCAGCAGTTCAGACAACGAACCCCCTGAAAAACTGTTTTTT
>TRBJ1-6|TRBD1|TRBV11-1|few
CASSFWAFRDRNSPLHF
TGTGCCAGCAGCTTTTGGGCCTTCCGGGACAGAAATTCACCCCTCCACTTT
>TRBJ1-6|.|TRBV12-3/TRBV12-4|.
CASTPRGADHNSPLHF
TGTGCCAGCACCCCTCGGGGGGCAGACCATAATTCACCCCTCCACTTT
>TRBJ1-4|.|TRBV11-2|.
CASSLEGFNEKLFF
TGTGCCAGCAGCTTAGAGGGCTTTAATGAAAAACTGTTTTTT
>TRBJ1-2|.|TRBV24-1|many
CATSDPYEGYGYTF
TGTGCCACCAGTGACCCTTACGAGGGGTATGGCTACACCTTC
>TRBJ2-2|TRBD2|TRBV2|many
CASSQAGGLDTGELFF
TGTGCCAGCAGTCAAGCGGGGGGGCTTGACACCGGGGAGCTGTTTTTT
>TRBJ2-7|.|TRBV12-3/TRBV12-4|.
CASSWRTSYYEQYF
TGTGCCAGCAGTTGGAGAACGTCTTATTACGAGCAGTACTTC
>TRBJ2-3|.|TRBV9|many
CASSGDTQYF
TGTGCCAGCAGCGGAGATACGCAGTATTTT
>TRBJ1-6|TRBD1|TRBV4-3|.
CASSQVQGGDYNSPLHF
TGCGCCAGCAGCCAAGTTCAAGGGGGCGATTATAATTCACCCCTCCACTTT
>TRBJ2-7|.|TRBV20-1|few
CSATVDSSYEQYF
TGCAGCGCGACGGTAGACTCCTCCTACGAGCAGTACTTC